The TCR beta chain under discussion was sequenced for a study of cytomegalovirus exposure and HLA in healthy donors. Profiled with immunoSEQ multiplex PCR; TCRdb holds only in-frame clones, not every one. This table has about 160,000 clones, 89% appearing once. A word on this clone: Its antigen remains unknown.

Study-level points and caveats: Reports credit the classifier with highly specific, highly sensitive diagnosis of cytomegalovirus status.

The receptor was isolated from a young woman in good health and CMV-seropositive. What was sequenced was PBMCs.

CDR3 nucleotide sequence: TGCGCCAGCAGCTTACAGGGGGCGAGGACTGAAGCTTTCTTT. As protein: CASSLQGARTEAFF. The chain employs TRBV5-1 and TRBJ1-1; 9 bases fit TRBD1. The CDR3 has 14 residues. The germline V gene encodes CDR1 SGHRS and CDR2 YFSETQ. V trimming: 2 bases; J trimming: 5 bases; junction bases outside the gene matches: 4. Looking up the rest from reference TRBV5-1 and TRBJ1-1 gives the full variable domain: KAGVTQTPRYLIKTRGQQVTLSCSPISGHRSVSWYQQTPGQGLQFLFEYFSETQRNKGNFPGRFSGRQFSNSRSEMNVSTLELGDSALYLCASSLQGARTEAFFGQGTRLTVV.